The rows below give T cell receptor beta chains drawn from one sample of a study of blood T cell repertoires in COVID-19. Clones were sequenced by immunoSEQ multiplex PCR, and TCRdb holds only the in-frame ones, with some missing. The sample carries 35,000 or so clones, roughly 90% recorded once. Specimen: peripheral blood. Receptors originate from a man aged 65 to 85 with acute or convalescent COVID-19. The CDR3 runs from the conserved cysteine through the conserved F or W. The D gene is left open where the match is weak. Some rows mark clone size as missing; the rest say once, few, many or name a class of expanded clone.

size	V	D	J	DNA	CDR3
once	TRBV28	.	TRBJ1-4	TGTGCCAGCAGCACATTGGGGCAGGAAAAACTGTTTTTT	CASSTLGQEKLFF
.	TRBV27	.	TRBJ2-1	TGTGCCAGCAGGCGGGGACCTTCCAATGAGCAGTTCTTC	CASRRGPSNEQFF
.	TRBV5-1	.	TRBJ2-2	TGCGCCAGCAGCTTGTTTGCTGCGCACGCCGGGGAGCTGTTTTTT	CASSLFAAHAGELFF
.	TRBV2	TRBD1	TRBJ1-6	TGTGCCAGCAGTGAGGGGGACAGCCGCTCCTATAATTCACCCCTCCACTTT	CASSEGDSRSYNSPLHF
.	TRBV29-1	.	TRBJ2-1	TGCAGCTCCTTCCTAGCAAATGAGCAGTTCTTC	CSSFLANEQFF
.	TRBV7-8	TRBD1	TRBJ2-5	TGTGCCAGCAGCGCCCGACAGGGGAGCGGCGAGACCCAGTACTTC	CASSARQGSGETQYF
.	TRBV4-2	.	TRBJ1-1	TGTGCCAGCAGCCAAGACCAGGGGAAGAACACTGAAGCTTTCTTT	CASSQDQGKNTEAFF
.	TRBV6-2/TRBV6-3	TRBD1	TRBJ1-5	TGTGCCAGCACCCCGAGGGACAGGGGAGATCAGCCCCAGCATTTT	CASTPRDRGDQPQHF
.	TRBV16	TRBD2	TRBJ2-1	TGTGCCAGCAGCCAATCGACGGGAGGGCCAGTCAATGAGCAGTTCTTC	CASSQSTGGPVNEQFF
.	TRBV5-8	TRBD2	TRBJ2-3	TGTGCCAGCAGCTTGGTTGCGGGAGGGCGAGATACGCAGTATTTT	CASSLVAGGRDTQYF
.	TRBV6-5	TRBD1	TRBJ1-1	TGTGCCAGCGATCAGGGGGCTGGGTACACTGAAGCTTTCTTC	CASDQGAGYTEAFF
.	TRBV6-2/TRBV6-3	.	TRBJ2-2	TGTGCCAGCAGTCCACAGGTTTACACCGGGGAGCTGTTTTTT	CASSPQVYTGELFF
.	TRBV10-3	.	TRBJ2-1	TGTGCCTCTTTGGGCCTCGCCGATGAGCAGTTCTTC	CASLGLADEQFF
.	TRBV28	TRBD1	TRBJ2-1	TGTGCCAGCAGTTTTCTTACCGGGACAGGGGGCAATGAGCAGTTCTTC	CASSFLTGTGGNEQFF
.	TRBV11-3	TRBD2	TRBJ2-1	TGTGCCAGCAGCCCCAGACTAGCGGGACCCAATGAGCAGTTCTTC	CASSPRLAGPNEQFF
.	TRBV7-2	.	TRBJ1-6	TGTGCCAGCAGCTTCAGGGAAAAGGACTACTATAATTCACCCCTCCACTTT	CASSFREKDYYNSPLHF
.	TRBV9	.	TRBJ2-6	TGTGCCAGCAGCGTAGCGGGGTGGGGCAGGGGTTCTGGGGCCAACGTCCTGACTTTC	CASSVAGWGRGSGANVLTF
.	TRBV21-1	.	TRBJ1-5	TGTGCCAGCAGCAAAGGAACAGGGGGATCTAGGCAGCCCCAGCATTTT	CASSKGTGGSRQPQHF